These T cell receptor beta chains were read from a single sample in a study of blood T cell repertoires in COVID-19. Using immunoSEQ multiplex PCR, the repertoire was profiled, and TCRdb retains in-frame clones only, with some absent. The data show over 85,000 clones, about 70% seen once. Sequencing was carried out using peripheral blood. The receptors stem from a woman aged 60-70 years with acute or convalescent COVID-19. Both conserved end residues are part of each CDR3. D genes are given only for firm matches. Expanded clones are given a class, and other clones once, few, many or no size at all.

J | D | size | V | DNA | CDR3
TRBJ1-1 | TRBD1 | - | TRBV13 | TGTGCCAGCAGCTTCGGGGACAGGGATGGGACTGAAGCTTTCTTT | CASSFGDRDGTEAFF
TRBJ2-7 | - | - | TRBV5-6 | TGTGCCAGCACCAACATGATTCCGACAGGTAACACAATCTCCTACGAGCAGTACTTC | CASTNMIPTGNTISYEQYF
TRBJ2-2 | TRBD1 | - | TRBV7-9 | TGTGCCAGCAGCCTAACGGGACAGGGGAACACCGGGGAGCTGTTTTTT | CASSLTGQGNTGELFF
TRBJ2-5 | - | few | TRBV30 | TGTGCCTGGAGTCTGACAGGTGAAGAGACCCAGTACTTC | CAWSLTGEETQYF
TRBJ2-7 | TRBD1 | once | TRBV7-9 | TGTGCCAGCAGCCCTCGACAGGGACCTTACGAGCAGTACTTC | CASSPRQGPYEQYF
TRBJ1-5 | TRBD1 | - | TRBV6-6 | TGTGCCAGCAGCTGGACAGGGATTGATCAGCCCCAGCATTTT | CASSWTGIDQPQHF
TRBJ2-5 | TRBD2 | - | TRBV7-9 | TGTGCCAGCACCAAAAGCGGGGGGGCCTTTGAGACCCAGTACTTC | CASTKSGGAFETQYF
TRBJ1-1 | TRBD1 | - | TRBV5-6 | TGTGCCAGCAGCTTGGGAGGGGGCCCCAAGGCTTTCTTT | CASSLGGGPKAFF
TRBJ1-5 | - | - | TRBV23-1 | TGCGCCAGCAACCTGGGGAGGTATCAGCCCCAGCATTTT | CASNLGRYQPQHF
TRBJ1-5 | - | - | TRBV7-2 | TGTGCCAGCAGCTTAGGGACGGCGGGTTATCAACCCCAGCATTTT | CASSLGTAGYQPQHF
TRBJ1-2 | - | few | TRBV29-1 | TGCAGCGTTGAACTAGGGACTAGAGGTGGCTACACCTTC | CSVELGTRGGYTF
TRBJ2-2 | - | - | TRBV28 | TGTGCCAGCAGTTTGGGGGGGCGCACCGGGGAGCTGTTTTTT | CASSLGGRTGELFF
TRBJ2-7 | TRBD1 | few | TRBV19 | TGTGCCAGTAGTGCAGGGGGCGCCTCCTACGAGCAGTACTTC | CASSAGGASYEQYF
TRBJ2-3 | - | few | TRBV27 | TGTGCCAGCAGCCCCCAACAGGGATATACGCAGTATTTT | CASSPQQGYTQYF
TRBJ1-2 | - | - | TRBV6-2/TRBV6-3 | TGTGCCAGCAGTTACTCGAACCTTATACGGACAGCGAGTAACTATGGCTACACCTTC | CASSYSNLIRTASNYGYTF
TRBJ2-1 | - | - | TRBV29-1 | TGCAGCGTTGAAGGGGGCGCAGACCTCCCCTACAATGAGCAGTTCTTC | CSVEGGADLPYNEQFF
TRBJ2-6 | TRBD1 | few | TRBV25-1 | TGTGCCAGCAGTAACAGGGGGCCCTTGTCTGGGGCCAACGTCCTGACTTTC | CASSNRGPLSGANVLTF
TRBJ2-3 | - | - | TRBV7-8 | TGTGCCAGCAGCTTAGGAGATGCGGGGGCTCGCACAGATACGCAGTATTTT | CASSLGDAGARTDTQYF
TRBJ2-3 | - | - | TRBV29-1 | TGCAGCGTTGCGAAAACAAACCGGCCGGGGGATACGCAGTATTTT | CSVAKTNRPGDTQYF
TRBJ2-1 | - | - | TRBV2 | TGTGCCAGCCTAGTGTGGCTCTCCTACAATGAGCAGTTCTTC | CASLVWLSYNEQFF
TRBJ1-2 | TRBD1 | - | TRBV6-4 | TGTGCCAGCAGTGACTCGTCTCGGACAGGGGGTGGCTACACCTTC | CASSDSSRTGGGYTF
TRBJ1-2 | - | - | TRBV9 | TGTGCCAGCAGCGTACCCGGGGGGCGCGGTTGGAGCTACACCTTC | CASSVPGGRGWSYTF
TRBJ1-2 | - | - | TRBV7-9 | TGTGCCAGCAGCCTCCAAGGACACAGGGACTATGGCTACACCTTC | CASSLQGHRDYGYTF
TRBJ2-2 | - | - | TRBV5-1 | TGCGCCAGCAGCCGGGTAGAGATGAGGACAGCCGGGGAGCTGTTTTTT | CASSRVEMRTAGELFF
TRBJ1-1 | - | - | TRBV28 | TGTGCCAGCAGTGCAGGAAGGAACACTGAAGCTTTCTTT | CASSAGRNTEAFF
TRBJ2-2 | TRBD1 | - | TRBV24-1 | TGTGCCACCAGTGATTCCCGGACAGGGGGCAGCACCGGGGAGCTGTTTTTT | CATSDSRTGGSTGELFF
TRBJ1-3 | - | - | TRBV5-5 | TGTGCCAGCAGCTTGGATAGTTTCTCTGGAAACACCATATATTTT | CASSLDSFSGNTIYF
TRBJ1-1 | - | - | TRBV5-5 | TGTGCCAGCAGCTTGGCAGTGAACACTGAAGCTTTCTTT | CASSLAVNTEAFF
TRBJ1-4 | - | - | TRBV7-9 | TGTGCCAGCAGCTTACTGGGGGCCGGGGAAAAACTGTTTTTT | CASSLLGAGEKLFF
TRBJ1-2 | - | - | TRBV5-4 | TGTGCCAGCAGCTCCCAGGGGCAAAACTATGGCTACACCTTC | CASSSQGQNYGYTF
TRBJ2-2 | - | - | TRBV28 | TGTGCCAGCAGTTTAGAAGGATGGGCCACCGGGGAGCTGTTTTTT | CASSLEGWATGELFF
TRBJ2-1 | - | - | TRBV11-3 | TGTGCCAGCAGCTTAGGGATAGGGGGGGCCCTAAATGAGCAGTTCTTC | CASSLGIGGALNEQFF
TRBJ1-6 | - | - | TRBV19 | TGTGCCAGTAGTATTGGCGGCAGGGGCAATTCACCCCTCCACTTT | CASSIGGRGNSPLHF
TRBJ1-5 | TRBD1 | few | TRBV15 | TGTGCCACCAGCGGGACAGGGGGGATTCAGCCCCAGCATTTT | CATSGTGGIQPQHF
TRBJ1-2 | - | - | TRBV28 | TGTGCCAGCACCCTAAGCAAGGGGCCTGGCTACACCTTC | CASTLSKGPGYTF
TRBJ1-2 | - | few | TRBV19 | TGTGCCAGTAGTATATCGGCGGCTAAAAGAAACTATGGCTACACCTTC | CASSISAAKRNYGYTF
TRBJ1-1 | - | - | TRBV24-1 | TGTGCCACCAGTGGTTCGGTCGGGGAGGCTGAAGCTTTCTTT | CATSGSVGEAEAFF
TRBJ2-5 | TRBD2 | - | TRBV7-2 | TGTGCCAGCAGCCCCGGGAGGCAAGAGACCCAGTACTTC | CASSPGRQETQYF
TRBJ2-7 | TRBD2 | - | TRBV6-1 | TGTGCCAGCAGTTTTAGCGGGGTCGCCTACGAGCAGTACTTC | CASSFSGVAYEQYF
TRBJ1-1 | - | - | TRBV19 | TGTGCCAGTAGTATTGGAGTAGAAGCTTTCTTT | CASSIGVEAFF
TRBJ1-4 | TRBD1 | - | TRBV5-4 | TGTGCCAGCAGCGCCGGGACAGGGGGACGAGATGAAAAACTGTTTTTT | CASSAGTGGRDEKLFF
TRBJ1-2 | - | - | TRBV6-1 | TGTGCCAGCAGTGCCCACGGGACATTTCGGCAAGTGGGGAACTATGGCTACACCTTC | CASSAHGTFRQVGNYGYTF
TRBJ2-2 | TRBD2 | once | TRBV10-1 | TGCGCCAGACCAACAAGAGCGGGGGCCCGACACCGGGGAGCTGTTTTT | CARPTRAGARHRGAVF
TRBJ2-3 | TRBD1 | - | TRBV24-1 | TGTGCCACCAGTGATCCCCGGACAGGGAAGGTCACAGATACGCAGTATTTT | CATSDPRTGKVTDTQYF